The rows below give T cell receptor beta chains drawn from one sample of a study of identical twins. TCRdb recomputed calls from the 5' RACE reads with MiXCR, one row per CDR3 protein. The data show some 790,000 distinct CDR3 sequences, with approximately 18% seen just once and about an eighth held by the top ten. The same sample was also used in a study of T cells expressing NK-cell markers.

Sample: PBMCs. The receptors originated from a woman aged 18 to 35 in good health. Each CDR3 is given with its conserved first and last residue. The order of the fields is CDR3 protein, CDR3 DNA, clone size, V gene, J gene, D gene. A D gene is named only where the DNA matches it firmly. Expanded clones get a size class; other rows say once, few or many, or leave the size out.

CASSSQHFTYEQYF,TGTGCCAGCAGCTCCCAACACTTTACCTACGAGCAGTACTTC,.,TRBV7-2,TRBJ2-7,.
CASRTQGTYQPQHF,TGTGCCAGTAGGACGCAGGGCACATATCAGCCCCAGCATTTT,.,TRBV19,TRBJ1-5,.
CASSLDLRDRSNQPQHF,TGTGCCAGCAGCTTAGATCTCCGAGACAGGAGTAATCAGCCCCAGCATTTT,.,TRBV5-5,TRBJ1-5,.
CASSGDRSTDTQYF,TGTGCCAGCTCGGGGGATCGTTCCACAGATACGCAGTATTTT,.,TRBV6-1,TRBJ2-3,.
CASSLGGGSWYNEQFF,TGTGCCAGCAGCTTAGGTGGCGGGAGTTGGTACAATGAGCAGTTCTTC,few,TRBV7-2,TRBJ2-1,TRBD2
CASSLEGWWETQYF,TGCGCCAGCAGCTTGGAGGGTTGGTGGGAGACCCAGTACTTC,few,TRBV5-1,TRBJ2-5,.
CSARDAGGYQETQYF,TGCAGTGCTAGAGATGCGGGAGGGTACCAAGAGACCCAGTACTTC,few,TRBV20-1,TRBJ2-5,TRBD2
CASSYSRDRSSYEQYF,TGTGCCAGCAGTTACTCGAGGGACAGAAGCTCCTACGAGCAGTACTTC,.,TRBV6-2/TRBV6-3,TRBJ2-7,TRBD1
CASSYRADSPNTEAFF,TGTGCCAGCAGTTACCGGGCAGACAGCCCCAACACTGAAGCTTTCTTT,.,TRBV6-5,TRBJ1-1,.
CASSQVSRGRGETQYF,TGTGCCAGCAGCCAAGTTTCCCGGGGTAGGGGAGAGACCCAGTACTTC,.,TRBV3-1,TRBJ2-5,.
CASSDNRGRYEQYF,TGTGCCAGCAGTGATAACCGGGGACGCTACGAGCAGTACTTC,few,TRBV25-1,TRBJ2-7,.
CASSLEGPVRTEAFF,TGCGCCAGCAGCTTGGAAGGTCCAGTTAGAACTGAAGCTTTCTTT,few,TRBV5-1,TRBJ1-1,.
CASGFRGNTEAFF,TGCGCCAGCGGTTTCAGGGGGAACACTGAAGCTTTCTTT,.,TRBV5-1,TRBJ1-1,.
CASSDAPAGLSYEQYF,TGTGCCAGCAGCGACGCTCCAGCGGGCCTATCCTACGAGCAGTACTTC,.,TRBV6-1,TRBJ2-7,.
CASSLLDGKNTEAFF,TGCGCCAGCAGCTTGTTAGACGGGAAAAACACTGAAGCTTTCTTT,.,TRBV5-1,TRBJ1-1,.
CASSDPGTQQFF,TGTGCCAGCAGTGATCCCGGGACTCAGCAGTTCTTC,.,TRBV6-2/TRBV6-3,TRBJ2-1,.
CSATTHGREQYF,TGCAGTGCTACCACTCACGGTCGCGAGCAGTACTTC,few,TRBV20-1,TRBJ2-7,.
CSARETPSSYNEQFF,TGCAGTGCTAGAGAAACTCCCAGCTCCTACAATGAGCAGTTCTTC,few,TRBV20-1,TRBJ2-1,.
CASTPTGWTDTQYF,TGTGCCAGCACCCCAACAGGGTGGACAGATACGCAGTATTTT,.,TRBV27,TRBJ2-3,.
CASSRVSQESSGNTIYF,TGCGCCAGCAGCAGGGTTTCACAGGAGAGCTCTGGAAACACCATATATTTT,.,TRBV5-1,TRBJ1-3,.
CASSQGKGSGELFF,TGTGCCAGCAGCCAAGGAAAGGGGAGCGGGGAGCTGTTTTTT,.,TRBV3-1,TRBJ2-2,.
CASSLARWTAFYEQYF,TGTGCCAGCAGCTTAGCACGTTGGACAGCCTTCTACGAGCAGTACTTC,few,TRBV7-2,TRBJ2-7,.
CSAPDDSYEQYF,TGCAGTGCTCCAGATGACAGCTACGAGCAGTACTTC,.,TRBV20-1,TRBJ2-7,.
CASSDLGLAETQYF,TGTGCCAGCAGTGACTTGGGACTAGCGGAGACCCAGTACTTC,few,TRBV25-1,TRBJ2-5,TRBD2
CSVGLNTGELFF,TGCAGCGTCGGACTAAACACCGGGGAGCTGTTTTTT,.,TRBV29-1,TRBJ2-2,.
CASSPRAENTGELFF,TGTGCCAGCAGCCCAAGGGCGGAGAACACCGGGGAGCTGTTTTTT,few,TRBV12-3/TRBV12-4,TRBJ2-2,.
CASSSTYGSRGTEAFF,TGCGCCAGCAGCTCGACCTACGGCAGTAGGGGGACTGAAGCTTTCTTT,.,TRBV5-1,TRBJ1-1,.
CASSLPGLASDTQYF,TGTGCCAGCAGCCTACCGGGACTAGCGTCAGATACGCAGTATTTT,.,TRBV3-1,TRBJ2-3,TRBD2
CASRDRGYGNYGYTF,TGTGCCAGCCGAGATCGTGGGTATGGAAACTATGGCTACACCTTC,many,TRBV12-3/TRBV12-4,TRBJ1-2,.
CASSWDRVYGQPQHF,TGTGCCAGCAGTTGGGACAGGGTCTACGGGCAGCCCCAGCATTTT,.,TRBV6-8,TRBJ1-5,TRBD1
CASSLTSRTYEQYF,TGTGCCAGCAGCTTAACGTCCAGGACCTACGAGCAGTACTTC,.,TRBV7-9,TRBJ2-7,.
CASSLAGASYNEQFF,TGTGCCAGCAGCCTCGCGGGGGCCTCCTACAATGAGCAGTTCTTC,many,TRBV5-1,TRBJ2-1,.
CSARGGFANNEQFF,TGCAGTGCTAGAGGGGGTTTCGCCAACAATGAGCAGTTCTTC,once,TRBV20-1,TRBJ2-1,.
CAMGPGQVAQYF,TGTGCCATGGGCCCCGGGCAGGTGGCCCAGTACTTC,.,TRBV4-2,TRBJ2-5,.
CSARRGTGDTQYF,TGCAGTGCACGGCGGGGGACTGGAGATACGCAGTATTTT,many,TRBV20-1,TRBJ2-3,TRBD2
CAWSGLKLAGAGEQFF,TGTGCCTGGAGTGGACTTAAACTAGCGGGAGCAGGCGAGCAGTTCTTC,few,TRBV30,TRBJ2-1,TRBD2
CASSRTGEKNIQYF,TGCGCCAGCAGCAGAACGGGAGAGAAAAACATTCAGTACTTC,.,TRBV5-1,TRBJ2-4,.
CASSLAPDRGEGQYF,TGCGCCAGCAGCTTGGCCCCGGACAGGGGAGAGGGGCAGTACTTC,few,TRBV5-1,TRBJ2-7,TRBD1
CAWSRIFGRTDTQYF,TGTGCCTGGAGTCGTATCTTCGGGAGAACAGATACGCAGTATTTT,.,TRBV30,TRBJ2-3,.
CASSLMRQETQYF,TGTGCCAGCAGCTTAATGCGGCAAGAGACCCAGTACTTC,few,TRBV7-2,TRBJ2-5,.
CASSLRIGEQFF,TGTGCCAGCAGTCTCAGGATTGGGGAGCAGTTCTTC,.,TRBV6-2/TRBV6-3,TRBJ2-1,.
CASSNTGEGEQFF,TGTGCCAGCAGCAACACCGGGGAGGGTGAGCAGTTCTTC,many,TRBV7-2,TRBJ2-1,TRBD2
CASSQGQSASTGELFF,TGCGCCAGCAGCCAAGGGCAATCAGCGAGCACCGGGGAGCTGTTTTTT,.,TRBV4-3,TRBJ2-2,.
CSARDLGRVSTGELFF,TGCAGTGCTAGAGATCTAGGCAGGGTTAGCACCGGGGAGCTGTTTTTT,.,TRBV20-1,TRBJ2-2,.
CASSSAPSGGVEQFF,TGTGCCAGCAGCTCGGCGCCTAGCGGGGGGGTTGAGCAGTTCTTC,.,TRBV7-2,TRBJ2-1,TRBD2
CASSLGGGATGELFF,TGTGCCAGCAGCTTGGGCGGGGGGGCCACCGGGGAGCTGTTTTTT,.,TRBV11-2,TRBJ2-2,TRBD2
CASSQYRGPGEQYF,TGTGCCAGCAGCCAATATAGGGGGCCGGGTGAGCAGTACTTC,.,TRBV3-1,TRBJ2-7,TRBD1
CASSVLGAGTGSYEQYF,TGCGCCAGCAGCGTACTCGGAGCCGGGACTGGTTCCTACGAGCAGTACTTC,.,TRBV5-1,TRBJ2-7,.
CATSRAEGQPQHF,TGTGCCACCAGCAGAGCCGAGGGTCAGCCCCAGCATTTT,few,TRBV15,TRBJ1-5,.
CASSTPYGYTF,TGTGCCAGCAGTACCCCCTATGGCTACACCTTC,.,TRBV28,TRBJ1-2,.
CASSPATGENIQYF,TGTGCCAGCAGCCCAGCGACGGGGGAAAACATTCAGTACTTC,.,TRBV7-9,TRBJ2-4,.
CASSPSQGAFF,TGTGCCAGCAGTCCGTCCCAGGGAGCTTTCTTT,.,TRBV12-3/TRBV12-4,TRBJ1-1,.